The 18 T cell receptor beta chains reported below all come from one sample, sequenced in a study of graft-versus-host responses after intestinal transplantation. Data came from immunoSEQ multiplex PCR; TCRdb stores just in-frame clones and leaves some out. This sample carries approximately 90,000 clones, about 91% of them seen once, and the ten largest clones take less than 8.5%. These TCRs are of unknown antigen specificity. Here the sequenced sample was unstimulated CD8+ T cells sorted from spleen or lymph node cells, taken before transplant. The receptor source for this set is a human donor who was the organ donor for an intestinal transplant.

This clone was seen a single time. CDR3 sequence (DNA): TGCGCCAGCAGCTGGGGGACTAGCTCCTCCTACGAGCAGTACTTC. Translated, it gives CASSWGTSSSYEQYF. V usage is TRBV5-1 and J usage is TRBJ2-5, with 9 bases aligning to TRBD2. The DNA end lines up better with TRBJ2-7; the J call may be wrong. The V gene's germline CDR1 is SGHRS and CDR2 YFSETQ. This CDR3 has 15 residues.

The chain is built from TRBV28 and TRBJ2-7, with D possibly matching TRBD1 (6 bases). There are 14 residues in the CDR3. CDR1 MDHEN and CDR2 SYDVKM come from the germline V gene. With 5 bases removed from V and 0 bases from J, the gap between germline ends came to 11 bases. The CDR3 is CASSPQGSSYEQYF. The CDR3 DNA reads as TGTGCCAGCAGTCCACAGGGAAGCTCCTACGAGCAGTACTTC.

This clone is categorized as medium-sized. The V gene is TRBV7-5, the J gene TRBJ1-2; TRBD1, as called in the table, went unchecked against the DNA. TRBV7-5 is a known pseudogene. The CDR3 is 14 residues long. The CDR3 is CRPIRGQPFYGYTF. In DNA form, the CDR3 reads TGTAGGCCAATCCGAGGACAGCCTTTCTATGGCTACACCTTC.

The chain couples TRBV6-5 to TRBJ1-1; 7 bases fit TRBD1. Trimming cost V 6 bases and J 8 bases; bases outside gene matches: 6. This CDR3 contains 12 residues. Per germline, CDR1 MNHEY and CDR2 SVGAGI. In nucleotides, the CDR3 is TGTGCCAGCAGCCCCACAGGGGCCGAAGCTTTCTTT. Its translation: CASSPTGAEAFF.

The rearrangement uses TRBV7-3 and TRBJ2-3, with a possible D match to TRBD1 (5 bases). Trimming removed 1 base at V and 0 bases at J, with 11 bases between. There are 16 residues in the CDR3. The germline CDR1 and CDR2 sequences are SGHTA and FQGTGA. This CDR3 is CASSLNGPGSTDTQYF. CDR3 in DNA: TGTGCCAGCAGCTTAAATGGTCCAGGGAGCACAGATACGCAGTATTTT.

The J gene is TRBJ1-2, the V gene TRBV30; perhaps TRBD1 as D (6 bases). The V and J ends lost 2 bases and 8 bases respectively, with 9 bases between them. The CDR3 totals 11 residues. In germline, CDR1 is GTSNPN, CDR2 SVGIG (reference sequence). The CDR3 loop is CAWSMTGGYTF. DNA of the CDR3: TGTGCCTGGAGTATGACAGGAGGCTACACCTTC.

The chain carries TRBV30 and TRBJ2-1; 11 positions agree with TRBD2. Looked up from germline, CDR1 is GTSNPN and CDR2 is SVGIG (reference sequence). CDR3 length: 16 amino acids. V was clipped by 0 bases and J by 7 bases; unmatched bases: 8. The CDR3 reads CAWSVLAGASGNEQFF. The CDR3 DNA reads TGTGCCTGGAGTGTACTAGCGGGAGCATCAGGAAATGAGCAGTTCTTC.

The chain couples TRBV5-4 to TRBJ2-7; the match to TRBD1 covers 9 bases. Per germline, CDR1 SGHNT and CDR2 YYREEE (reference sequence). With 4 bases clipped from V and 2 bases from J, the junction kept 10 bases outside the gene matches. This CDR3 comprises 16 residues. CDR3 protein: CASSGRDRERPYEQYF. As DNA, the CDR3 is TGTGCCAGCAGCGGAAGGGACAGGGAACGGCCCTACGAGCAGTACTTC.

The V call is TRBV7-9, the J call TRBJ2-7; 7 bases are a match to TRBD1. Germline CDR1 reads SEHNR; CDR2 reads FQNEAQ (reference sequence). V gave up 4 bases and J gave up 3 bases; unmatched junction bases: 3. This CDR3 is 13 amino acids long. The CDR3 protein is CASSSGTDYEQYF. The DNA for the CDR3 is TGTGCCAGCAGCTCCGGGACAGACTACGAGCAGTACTTC.

CDR3 residues: CASAEVPGGTEAFF. For the CDR3, the DNA is TGCGCCAGCGCCGAGGTACCGGGCGGGACTGAAGCTTTCTTT. This sequence joins TRBV5-1 and TRBJ1-1; D call uncertain. The germline V gene encodes CDR1 SGHRS and CDR2 YFSETQ. The CDR3 runs to 14 residues. V gave up 7 bases and J gave up 5 bases, with 18 bases separating them. The full variable domain, with the rest looked up from reference TRBV5-1 and TRBJ1-1, is KAGVTQTPRYLIKTRGQQVTLSCSPISGHRSVSWYQQTPGQGLQFLFEYFSETQRNKGNFPGRFSGRQFSNSRSEMNVSTLELGDSALYLCASAEVPGGTEAFFGQGTRLTVV.

The V gene is TRBV6-5, the J gene TRBJ2-7; D not certain. CDR1 and CDR2 (germline): MNHEY, SVGAGI. The germline V and J ends were trimmed by 6 bases and 0 bases, with 9 bases remaining between them. CDR3 length: 13 amino acids. The DNA for the CDR3 is TGTGCCAGCAGCCGCGGACGCTCCTACGAGCAGTACTTC. Translated, it gives CASSRGRSYEQYF.

This clone is medium-sized by share. Other DNA sequences in this specimen translate into the identical CDR3. CDR3 coding DNA: TGTGCCAGCAGTCGGACAGTAGGAACTGAAGCTTTCTTT. It specifies CASSRTVGTEAFF. The V gene is TRBV5-5, the J gene TRBJ1-1; D might be TRBD1 (6 bases). The V end lost 5 bases, the J end lost 5 bases, and 13 bases lay between the germline ends. The CDR3 has 13 amino acids. CDR1 and CDR2 from the germline V gene are SGHKS and YYEKEE (reference sequence).

This rearrangement joins TRBV5-1 to TRBJ1-1, with D possibly TRBD1 on 5 matching bases. This CDR3 is 17 amino acids long. Germline lookup yields CDR1 SGHRS and CDR2 YFSETQ. V dropped 0 bases and J dropped 6 bases, with 21 bases sitting between them. The CDR3 region is CASSLEGVVSSRPEAFF. DNA of the CDR3: TGCGCCAGCAGCTTGGAAGGGGTGGTTAGCTCTCGTCCTGAAGCTTTCTTT.

This chain joins TRBV6-6 and TRBJ2-3; no firm D call. CDR1 MNHNY and CDR2 SVGAGI come from the germline V gene (reference sequence). This CDR3 has 16 residues. V lost 2 bases, J lost 0 bases, and 12 bases lay in between. The CDR3 sequence: CASSYIAPTSTDTQYF. Here the CDR3 DNA reads TGTGCCAGCAGTTACATCGCTCCTACTAGCACAGATACGCAGTATTTT.

This sequence joins TRBV6-5 and TRBJ1-1; D is undetermined. The CDR3 totals 14 residues. Germline V CDR1 and CDR2: MNHEY, SVGAGI. With 2 bases removed from V and 0 bases from J, the gap between germline ends came to 7 bases. CDR3 coding DNA: TGTGCCAGCAGTTACAGGGCCATGAACACTGAAGCTTTCTTT. Its translation is CASSYRAMNTEAFF.

The chain recombines TRBV4-2 with TRBJ2-7, with TRBD2 identical over 12 bases. V was pared by 0 bases and J by 4 bases, with 10 bases of the junction left unmatched. Per the germline V gene, CDR1 is LGHNA and CDR2 is YNFKEQ. This CDR3 contains 18 residues. Written as DNA, the CDR3 is TGTGCCAGCAGCCAAGAGGCTAGCGGGGGGGCCTTAGTGTACGAGCAGTACTTC. This encodes CASSQEASGGALVYEQYF.

The V call is TRBV28, the J call TRBJ2-1, with 7 bases matching TRBD2. The CDR3 loop spans 13 amino acids. Germline CDR1 reads MDHEN; CDR2 reads SYDVKM. The trim removed 6 bases at V and 4 bases at J, leaving 3 bases unmatched. Here the CDR3 DNA reads TGTGCCAGCAGGTCTAGCGGTTACAATGAGCAGTTCTTC. Translated: CASRSSGYNEQFF.

This clone was recorded once. This chain links TRBV29-1 with TRBJ2-2; D might be TRBD1 or TRBD2, each matching 5 bases. CDR1 and CDR2 from the germline V gene are SQVTM and ANQGSEA. Trimming pared 0 bases from V and 6 bases from J, leaving 14 bases between. The CDR3 consists of 15 residues. The CDR3 nucleotides read TGCAGCGTTGAAGACCCTGTCGGGGCCCCCGGGGAGCTGTTTTTT. Amino acid sequence: CSVEDPVGAPGELFF.